This paragraph covers one T cell receptor beta chain sequence. Germline CDR1 and CDR2: SGDLS and YYNGEE. Trimming at V came to 4 bases and at J to 2 bases, leaving 6 bases not matched to a gene. The CDR3 runs 15 residues. In the authors' methods: The assay estimated nucleated cells by amplifying reference gene primers. Using immunoSEQ multiplex PCR, the repertoire was profiled, and TCRdb retains in-frame clones only, with some absent. V and J calls and clone size are copied from that table; D and trimming were computed from the DNA. The sample has approximately 53,000 clones, roughly nine tenths seen once. The data originate from a study of blood T cell repertoires in COVID-19. Study details: Acute-phase and convalescent COVID-19 samples originated in the United States, Italy and Spain. PBMCs, B-cell-depleted T cells, or T cells were the source of the cDNA or gDNA that made up the material.

It was during active infection that Seattle patients were enrolled and then longitudinally followed. The specimen sequenced was peripheral blood. The chain has TRBV9 and TRBJ2-3, with 8 bases lining up with TRBD2. The source of this sequence is a woman aged 80 or over with COVID-19, enrolled during active disease. CDR3 protein: CASSTTGGDTDTQYF. In DNA form, the CDR3 reads TGTGCCAGCAGCACCACCGGGGGGGACACAGATACGCAGTATTTT.